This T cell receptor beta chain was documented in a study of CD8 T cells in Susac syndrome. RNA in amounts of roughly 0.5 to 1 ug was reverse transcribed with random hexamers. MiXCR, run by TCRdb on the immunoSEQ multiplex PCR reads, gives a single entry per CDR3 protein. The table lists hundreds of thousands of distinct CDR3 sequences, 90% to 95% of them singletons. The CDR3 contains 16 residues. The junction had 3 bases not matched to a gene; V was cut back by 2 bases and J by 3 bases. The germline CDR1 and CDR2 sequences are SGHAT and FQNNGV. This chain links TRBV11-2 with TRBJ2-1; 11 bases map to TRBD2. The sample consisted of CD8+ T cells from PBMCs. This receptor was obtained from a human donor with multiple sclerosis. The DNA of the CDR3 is TGTGCCAGCAGCTTAAAGACTAGCGGGGACTACAATGAGCAGTTCTTC. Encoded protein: CASSLKTSGDYNEQFF.